Reported below is one T cell receptor beta chain. The specificity of this receptor is unknown. No base quality values were provided; no much bigger clone lies one nucleotide off. The library came from the immunoSEQ multiplex PCR assay. For the multiplex PCR, a mixture combining 60 forward primers for TCR Vbeta segments and 13 reverse primers for TCR Jbeta segments was used. The CDR3 region of rearranged TCR beta genes was amplified from genomic DNA with a multiplex PCR assay. The amplified TCR beta libraries were sequenced on the Illumina HiSeq System as 87-base-pair reads. In the original analysis: A later analysis tallied tens of millions of unique TCR beta chains across the 666 repertoires, and about 10 million of those chains were shared by two or more donors. Raw reads were error-corrected and collapsed into unique sequences by a nearest-neighbor algorithm in which closely related sequences were merged to remove PCR and sequencing errors. CDR3 sequences were aligned to IMGT reference sequences to assign V, D and J gene segments. Each retained sequence needed at least a six-nucleotide match to both a V gene segment and a J gene segment. Rearrangements were called productive when the CDR3 lacked stop codons and stayed in frame with V and J; all others were non-productive. Following IMGT convention, CDR3 was defined as the stretch from the second conserved V-encoded cysteine up to the conserved J-encoded phenylalanine. Sequences without an unambiguous match to a single V gene segment were excluded from the earlier analysis of 450 to 750 of the donors. An earlier analysis of over 450 of the donors classified V segments as functional when productive rearrangements were above 56.7% and as segregating when the standard deviation between donors was above 5%. To diagnose cytomegalovirus status from the catalog of TCR beta chain sequences, a statistical classification framework was built. In a later analysis, V and J genes were assigned by comparing TCR nucleotide sequences against IMGT/GENE-DB human TR gene sequences. A later analysis assigned CDR3 sequences and most-parsimonious VDJ recombination scenarios with the TCRdist pipeline. In a later analysis, each TCR beta chain was defined by its CDR3 amino acid sequence together with its V-gene family, and reads without a unique V-gene family were excluded. To address suspected cross-contamination and a sequencing artifact, a later analysis removed under 600 highly shared, low-generation-probability nucleotide sequences. A later analysis calculated a clonal expansion index for each public chain from normalized within-repertoire ranks of inferred template counts. A later analysis computed generation probabilities with a VDJ recombination model fitted to out-of-frame rearrangements, and checked the results against IGoR. A later analysis scored TCR-TCR, TCR-HLA and TCR-CMV co-occurrence with hypergeometric tests, applying a repertoire-size bias correction to TCR pairs. False discovery rates were estimated in a later analysis by permuting HLA or CMV assignments 20 times. In a later analysis, co-occurring TCRs were grouped using DBSCAN, with TCRdist sequence similarity added in when clustering inside HLA-allele-positive subsets. Repertoires with fewer than 30,000 or more than 120,000 public chains were left out of co-occurrence clustering, as were a handful of repertoires with anomalous nucleotide sharing. In TCRdb, the immuneACCESS table is reduced to in-frame sequences with V and J assigned. These tables do not hold every clone; where another copy was compared, an unresolved V gene accounts for under half, and the others remain unexplained. Clone size and the V and J calls come from that table; the DNA yielded D and trimming. For this sample there are approximately 120,000 clones; roughly four fifths appear just once. 6.3% of the sample is taken by the ten largest.

V gives up 4 bases and J gives up 2 bases, and the segment between their germline ends measures 9 bases. The CDR3, from cysteine to phenylalanine, totals 14 residues. Only the CDR3 part of the read is kept: 42 bases, read in frame from the first base. The germline V gene specifies SGHTA as CDR1 and FQGNSA as CDR2. The sample originates from a study of cytomegalovirus exposure and HLA in healthy donors (dated by TCRdb to 2015 to 2018). For context, the study as a whole: In an earlier analysis of roughly 500 of the donors, 276 Gb of sequence data and 90 million to 120 million unique TCR beta sequences from 150 million to 200 million T cells were reported. About 280 gigabases of sequencing data and 75 million to 85 million unique TCR sequences made up an early release that covered 640 HLA-typed donors. Of the approximately 400 genotyped donors, about 84% fell in the genetic ancestry cluster associated with self-reported Caucasian donors. The study was designed to test whether signatures of past pathogen exposure could be identified by cataloging public T cell receptors. The study used immunosequencing to profile the T cell repertoires of approximately 630 subjects and linked those repertoires to cytomegalovirus serostatus. Along with the roughly 670-subject first cohort, a separate validation cohort of over a hundred different subjects was used. The study combined high-throughput TCR immunosequencing, statistical association of individual TCRs with disease status, and machine learning to predict cytomegalovirus infection status. A later analysis re-analyzed previously published TCR beta repertoires from 666 donors and added high-resolution HLA genotyping to study TCR occurrence patterns. In the later analysis, no new phenotypic data were used to find candidate immune exposures; instead, reliance was placed on TCR beta sequences and their occurrence across donors. An earlier analysis of 587 of the donors used high-throughput TCR beta sequencing to judge whether each TCR beta V gene segment behaved as functional or pseudogenic. Donor age, sex, ethnicity and CMV serostatus were compiled alongside the repertoire data. Genome-wide SNP genotypes for about 65% of the 666 donors were used in a later genetic analysis, which treated that subset as a discovery cohort. Every repertoire in the discovery cohort had been generated on one and the same sequencing platform. HLA typing included class I and class II loci at four-digit resolution. Typing coverage varied by locus: about 620-640 donors for A, B, C, DRB1 and DQB1; under 550 for DQA1; around 570 for DPA1; 400 to 480 for DPB1. Roughly five DR-DQ haplotypes were handled as single units for association and clustering because linkage in the cohort was strong. On average, over 200,000 unique TCR beta nucleotide sequences were sequenced per donor among some 420 genotyped donors of the cohort, with around 19% of those sequences being non-productive.

The investigation overall reported the following: Compared with equally common non-associated chains, HLA-associated TCR beta chains in a later analysis were more clonally expanded and had lower generation probabilities. The earlier analysis of about 600 of the donors excluded roughly 17 rarely observed V segments, including chromosome 9 orphons, because counts were too low. According to a later genetic analysis, donors in an Asian-associated ancestry cluster had fewer N-insertions in productive TCRs than the approximately 700-donor mean. A further reported finding was that TCR beta sequences accurately predicted the HLA-A and HLA-B alleles for most subjects in the first cohort. According to a later analysis, parvovirus B19, influenza, CMV and Epstein-Barr virus appeared linked to several top co-occurrence clusters. The classifier was reported to diagnose cytomegalovirus status with high specificity and sensitivity in both the original and validation cohorts. In an earlier analysis of about 600 of the donors, most TCR beta V segments appeared in productive rearrangements about 90% or about 30% of the time, broadly matching IMGT annotations. Because HLA typing was missing for some donors at each locus, association tests included only the typed subset. The authors suggested that the approach could potentially be generalized to other disease states and immunological phenotypes. Presence/absence analyses assumed roughly uniform sequencing depth across donors, an assumption that may not hold. The study gave a list of some 150 TCR beta chains associated with cytomegalovirus. In a later analysis, the rate of TCR association differed among HLA loci, with DRB1 alleles having the most associated TCRs and HLA-C alleles having the fewest. Assigning TCR associations to individual alleles was difficult when HLA alleles, especially DR and DQ, strongly co-occurred. According to a later analysis, most CMV-associated TCR beta chains appeared to be HLA-restricted, and the HLA associations seemed to be driven largely by CMV exposure. In this cohort, only TCR beta chains were sequenced, and detectable features were limited by the absence of alpha or paired-chain data. A group of highly shared sequence variants was considered likely to be a technical artifact of the sequencing pipeline. Correlated functional status among segregating V segments might be attributable to linkage disequilibrium, but an unknown experimental factor could not be ruled out. A few of the identified cytomegalovirus-associated TCR beta chains were confirmed in vitro to be specific for cytomegalovirus antigens. Across donors, most TCR sequences were observed very rarely, whereas some public TCRs were present in many individuals. V-gene and J-gene trimming of TCR beta chains was associated with a missense DCLRE1C variant in a later genetic analysis, and the association was replicated in an independent cohort. Immune exposure information for the cohort was limited to CMV serostatus. Some IMGT-functional V segments, including TRBV6-2 and TRBV6-3, could not be told apart with the 87-base-pair reads, so those segments were excluded. At a false discovery rate of 0.05, a later analysis linked some 18,000 TCR beta sequences to specific HLA alleles.

The cohort was made up of roughly 670 healthy bone marrow donors. At the time of sampling, all cohort members were nominally healthy, though unrecorded immune exposures were likely present. The donor was CMV seronegative and belonged to the group of 350 or so seronegative cohort members. Each donor provided a peripheral blood sample, and peripheral blood mononuclear cells were used for TCR beta sequencing. The Qiagen DNeasy Blood Extraction Kit was used to extract genomic DNA from the blood cell samples. This chain is built from TRBV7-2 and TRBJ1-5; TRBD1 is a weak D gene call, 6 bases matching. This TCR came from a woman aged 40-49 years in good health and CMV-seronegative. The sequenced sample consisted of PBMCs. The DNA sequence is given as TGTGCCAGCAGCTCACAGGGTGGCAATCAGCCCCAGCATTTT. The resulting protein is CASSSQGGNQPQHF. Reference TRBV7-2 and TRBJ1-5 genes cover what lies past the CDR3, so the full variable domain is GAGVSQSPSNKVTEKGKDVELRCDPISGHTALYWYRQSLGQGLEFLIYFQGNSAPDKSGLPSDRFSAERTGGSVSTLTIQRTQQEDSAVYLCASSSQGGNQPQHFGDGTRLSIL.